Described below is a single T cell receptor (beta chain) sequence and its context. Its recognized antigen is unknown. Per-base qualities were not stored, and no clone one base away is much larger. Library method: RT-PCR. For sequencing, an Illumina HiSeq 2500 was employed. In-frame beta chains were kept once TCRdb had trimmed the public reads at Q25 with fastp and called clones with MiXCR. Here each entry gathers all rows of one CDR3 protein and keeps the most common genes and DNA. This sample is represented by 15,000 to 20,000 distinct CDR3 sequences; approximately 80% of them were singletons. 1.8% of the sample lies in the top ten. These data come from a study of yellow fever vaccine responses in identical twins (dated by TCRdb to 2016 to 2018). About the study as a whole: Focusing on identical twins, the study followed the T cell clones that responded to the vaccine, and did so with precision.

Reading the germline V gene gives CDR1 MNHEY and CDR2 SVGAGI. Ends trimmed: V by 2 bases, J by 9 bases; bases unmatched to a gene: 7. Measured from the cysteine to the phenylalanine, the CDR3 is 13 residues long. Of all the DNA, just the CDR3 is kept, 39 bases in frame from base 1. The paper's findings and limits, for the study overall: The T cell response to vaccination in identical twins was reported by the authors to appear partly convergent and partly personalized.

The sequence links TRBV6-5 to TRBJ2-7; TRBD1 fits 7 bases in the junction. The sample in question was T cells from blood (PBMCs), unsorted or a sorted subset (not recorded which), obtained before or after yellow fever vaccination (not recorded which). The TCR was taken from a woman under 30 who received the yellow fever vaccine. Donor details come from another sample of the same person, matched by shared clones. Here is the DNA: TGTGCCAGCAGTTACCAAGAGCAGGGGGTGCAGTACTTC. The encoded protein is CASSYQEQGVQYF.